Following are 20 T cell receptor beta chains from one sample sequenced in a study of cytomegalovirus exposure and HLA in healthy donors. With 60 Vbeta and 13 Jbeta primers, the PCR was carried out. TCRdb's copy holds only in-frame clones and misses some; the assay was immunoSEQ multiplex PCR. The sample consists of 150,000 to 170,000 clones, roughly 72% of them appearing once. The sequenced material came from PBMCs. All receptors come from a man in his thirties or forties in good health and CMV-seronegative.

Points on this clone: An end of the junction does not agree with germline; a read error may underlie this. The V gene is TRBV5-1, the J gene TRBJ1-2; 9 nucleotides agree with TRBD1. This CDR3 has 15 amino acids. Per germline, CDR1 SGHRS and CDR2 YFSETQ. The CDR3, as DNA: TGCGCCAGCAGCGCCGGACAGGGGAAGGGCTATGGCTACCCCTTC. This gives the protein CASSAGQGKGYGYPF.

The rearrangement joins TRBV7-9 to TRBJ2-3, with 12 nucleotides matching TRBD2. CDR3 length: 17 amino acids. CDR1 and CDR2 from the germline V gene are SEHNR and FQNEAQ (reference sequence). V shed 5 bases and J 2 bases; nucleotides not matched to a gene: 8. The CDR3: CASSPATSGGPTDTQYF. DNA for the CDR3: TGTGCCAGCAGCCCCGCGACTAGCGGGGGACCCACAGATACGCAGTATTTT.

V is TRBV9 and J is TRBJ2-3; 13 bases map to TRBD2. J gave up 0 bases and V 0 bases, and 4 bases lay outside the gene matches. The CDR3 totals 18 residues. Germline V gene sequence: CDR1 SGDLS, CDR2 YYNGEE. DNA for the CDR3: TGTGCCAGCAGCGTAGATACTAGCGGGGGGGCTAGCACAGATACGCAGTATTTT. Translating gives CASSVDTSGGASTDTQYF.

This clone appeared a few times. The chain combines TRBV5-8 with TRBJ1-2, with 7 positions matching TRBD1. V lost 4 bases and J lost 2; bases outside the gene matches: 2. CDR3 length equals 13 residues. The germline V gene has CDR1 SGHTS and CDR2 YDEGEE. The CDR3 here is CASSETGNYGYTF. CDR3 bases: TGTGCCAGCAGCGAGACAGGGAACTATGGCTACACCTTC.

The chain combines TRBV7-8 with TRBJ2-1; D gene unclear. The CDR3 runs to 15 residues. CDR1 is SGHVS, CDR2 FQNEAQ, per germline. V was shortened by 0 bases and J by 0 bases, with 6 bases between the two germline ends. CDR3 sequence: CASSLARISYNEQFF. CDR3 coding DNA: TGTGCCAGCAGCTTAGCCAGAATCTCCTACAATGAGCAGTTCTTC.

The CDR3 protein is CAWSVGAGNTIYF. CDR3 in DNA: TGTGCCTGGAGTGTAGGGGCTGGAAACACCATATATTTT. The J gene is TRBJ1-3, the V gene TRBV30, with D tentatively TRBD1 (5 bases). Between the trimmed V and J ends, which lost 0 bases and 2 bases, there was a span of 5 bases. Germline V gene sequence: CDR1 GTSNPN, CDR2 SVGIG (reference sequence). The CDR3 spans 13 residues. The full variable domain, its missing parts supplied by reference TRBV30 and TRBJ1-3, is SQTIHQWPATLVQPVGSPLSLECTVEGTSNPNLYWYRQAAGRGLQLLFYSVGIGQISSEVPQNLSASRPQDRQFILSSKKLLLSDSGFYLCAWSVGAGNTIYFGEGSWLTVV.

CDR3 nucleotide sequence: TGTGCCAGCAGCTTACCTATGGGCGGGACAGTGGATGAAAAACTGTTTTTT. This sequence encodes CASSLPMGGTVDEKLFF. The chain combines TRBV7-9 with TRBJ1-4; 7 nucleotides agree with TRBD1. The J segment lost 6 bases and the V segment lost 2 bases, leaving 12 bases of the junction unmatched. The CDR3 contains 17 residues. Germline values: CDR1 SEHNR, CDR2 FQNEAQ (reference sequence).

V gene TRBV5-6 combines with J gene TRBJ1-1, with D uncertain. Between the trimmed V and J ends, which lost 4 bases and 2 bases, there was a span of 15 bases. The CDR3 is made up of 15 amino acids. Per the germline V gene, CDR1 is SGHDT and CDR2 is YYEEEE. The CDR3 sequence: CASSPVEGRNTEAFF. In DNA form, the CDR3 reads TGTGCCAGCAGCCCCGTCGAGGGAAGAAACACTGAAGCTTTCTTT.

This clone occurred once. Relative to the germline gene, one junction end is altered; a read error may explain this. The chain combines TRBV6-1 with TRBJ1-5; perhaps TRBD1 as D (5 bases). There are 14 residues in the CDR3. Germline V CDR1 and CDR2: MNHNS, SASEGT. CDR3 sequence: CATATANSNQPQNF. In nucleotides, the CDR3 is TGTGCCACCGCGACAGCTAATAGCAATCAGCCCCAGAATTTT.

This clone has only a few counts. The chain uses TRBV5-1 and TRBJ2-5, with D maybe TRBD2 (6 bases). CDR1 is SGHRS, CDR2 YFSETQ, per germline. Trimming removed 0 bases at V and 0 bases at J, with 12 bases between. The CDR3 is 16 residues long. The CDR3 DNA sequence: TGCGCCAGCAGCTTGGATCGGGGGTCGGACCAAGAGACCCAGTACTTC. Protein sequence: CASSLDRGSDQETQYF.

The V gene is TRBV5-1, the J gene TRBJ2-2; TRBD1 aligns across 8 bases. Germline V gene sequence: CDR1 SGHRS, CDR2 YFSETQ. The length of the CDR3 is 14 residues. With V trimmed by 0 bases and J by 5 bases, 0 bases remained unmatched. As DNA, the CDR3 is TGCGCCAGCAGCTTGGGGACAGGGACCGGGGAGCTGTTTTTT. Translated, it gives CASSLGTGTGELFF.

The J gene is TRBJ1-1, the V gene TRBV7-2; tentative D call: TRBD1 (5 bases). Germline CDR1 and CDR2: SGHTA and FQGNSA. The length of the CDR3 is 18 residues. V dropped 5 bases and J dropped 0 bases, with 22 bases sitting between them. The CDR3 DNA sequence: TGTGCCAGCAGCCCGCATCTGCCCCAGGGCTACATGAACACTGAAGCTTTCTTT. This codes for CASSPHLPQGYMNTEAFF.

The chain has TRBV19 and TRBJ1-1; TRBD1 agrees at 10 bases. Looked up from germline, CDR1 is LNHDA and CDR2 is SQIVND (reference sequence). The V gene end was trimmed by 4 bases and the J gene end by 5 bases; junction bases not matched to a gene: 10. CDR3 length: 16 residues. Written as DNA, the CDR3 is TGTGCCAGTAGTAGCGGGACAGGGGCCCTGTGGACTGAAGCTTTCTTT. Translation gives CASSSGTGALWTEAFF. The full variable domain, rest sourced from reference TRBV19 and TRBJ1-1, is DGGITQSPKYLFRKEGQNVTLSCEQNLNHDAMYWYRQDPGQGLRLIYYSQIVNDFQKGDIAEGYSVSREKKESFPLTVTSAQKNPTAFYLCASSSGTGALWTEAFFGQGTRLTVV.

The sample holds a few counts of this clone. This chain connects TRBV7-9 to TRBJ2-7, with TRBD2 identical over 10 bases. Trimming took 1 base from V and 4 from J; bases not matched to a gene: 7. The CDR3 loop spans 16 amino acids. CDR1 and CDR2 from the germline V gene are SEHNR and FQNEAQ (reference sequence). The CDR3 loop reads CASSLVRASGGYEQYF. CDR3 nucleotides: TGTGCCAGCAGCTTAGTAAGGGCTAGCGGGGGTTACGAGCAGTACTTC.

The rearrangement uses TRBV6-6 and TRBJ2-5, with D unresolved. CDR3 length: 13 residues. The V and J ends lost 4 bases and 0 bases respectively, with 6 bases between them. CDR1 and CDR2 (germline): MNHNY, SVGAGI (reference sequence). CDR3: CASSSSYQETQYF. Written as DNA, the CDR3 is TGTGCCAGCAGTTCGTCGTACCAAGAGACCCAGTACTTC.

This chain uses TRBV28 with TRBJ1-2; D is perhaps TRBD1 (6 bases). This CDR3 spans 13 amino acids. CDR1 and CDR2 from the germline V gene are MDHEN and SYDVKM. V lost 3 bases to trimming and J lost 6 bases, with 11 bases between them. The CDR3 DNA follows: TGTGCCAGCAGTTTTGGGGGCCTCAATGGCTACACCTTC. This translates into CASSFGGLNGYTF.

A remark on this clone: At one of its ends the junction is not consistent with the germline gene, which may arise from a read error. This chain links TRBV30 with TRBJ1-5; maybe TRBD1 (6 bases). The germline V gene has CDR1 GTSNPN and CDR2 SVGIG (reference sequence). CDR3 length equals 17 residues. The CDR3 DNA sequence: TGTGCCTGGAGTGTAAAGAAGTCGGGACAAGAAAATCAGCCCCAGAATTTT. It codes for CAWSVKKSGQENQPQNF.

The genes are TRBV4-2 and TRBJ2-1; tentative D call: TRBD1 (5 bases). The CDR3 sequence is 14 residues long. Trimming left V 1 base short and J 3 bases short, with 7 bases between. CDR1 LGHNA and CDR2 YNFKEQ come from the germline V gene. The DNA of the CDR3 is TGTGCCAGCAGCCAAGTAGGGGTCTACAATGAGCAGTTCTTC. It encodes CASSQVGVYNEQFF.

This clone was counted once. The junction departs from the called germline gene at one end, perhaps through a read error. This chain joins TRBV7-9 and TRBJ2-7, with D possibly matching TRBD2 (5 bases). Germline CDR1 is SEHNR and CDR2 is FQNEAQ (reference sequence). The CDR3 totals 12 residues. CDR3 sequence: CASGLREWEQYF. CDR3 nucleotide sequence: TGTGCCAGCGGCTTAAGGGAGTGGGAGCAGTACTTC. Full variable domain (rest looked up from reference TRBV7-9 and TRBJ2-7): DTGVSQNPRHKITKRGQNVTFRCDPISEHNRLYWYRQTLGQGPEFLTYFQNEAQLEKSRLLSDRFSAERPKGSFSTLEIQRTEQGDSAMYLCASGLREWEQYFGPGTRLTVT.

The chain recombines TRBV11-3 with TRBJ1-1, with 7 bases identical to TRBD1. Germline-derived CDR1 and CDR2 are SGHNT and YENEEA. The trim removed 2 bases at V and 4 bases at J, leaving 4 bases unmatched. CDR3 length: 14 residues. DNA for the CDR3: TGTGCCAGCAGCTTAAACCGGGACAGCACTGAAGCTTTCTTT. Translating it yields CASSLNRDSTEAFF.